These T cell receptor beta chains were read from a single sample in a study of T cell responses to AZD1222 COVID-19 vaccine. The protocol was immunoSEQ multiplex PCR, while the TCRdb copy is restricted to in-frame clones and leaves out a portion. Seen here are 150,000 to 200,000 clones, 90% to 95% observed once, and the top ten hold around 4.4%. Sequencing used peripheral blood, obtained on day 0 of MenACWY control vaccination. Receptors originate from an adult in good health. CDR3s include the opening cysteine and the closing phenylalanine or tryptophan. A D gene is named only where the DNA matches it firmly. Rows may omit the clone size; those that give it use once, few, many or a size class.

DNA: TGTGCCAGCAGCTTGGCTGCGGGGGCTAACTATGGCTACACCTTC
CDR3: CASSLAAGANYGYTF
D: .
V: TRBV5-4
J: TRBJ1-2
size: .

DNA: TGTGCCAGCAGCCCAGATTTCCCCGGGACTAGCGAGGTAAATGAGCAGTTCTTC
CDR3: CASSPDFPGTSEVNEQFF
D: TRBD2
V: TRBV3-1/TRBV3-2
J: TRBJ2-1
size: .

DNA: TGTGCCAGTCGACAGGGAGGGTTGGGGACCCAGTACTTC
CDR3: CASRQGGLGTQYF
D: .
V: TRBV28
J: TRBJ2-5
size: .

DNA: TGTGCCAGCAGTTTTCCCCCCGGGGAGCTGTTTTTT
CDR3: CASSFPPGELFF
D: .
V: TRBV12-3/TRBV12-4
J: TRBJ2-2
size: .

DNA: TGTGCCAGCAGTTACTCGACTAGCGGCCAGGGTGAGCAGTTCTTC
CDR3: CASSYSTSGQGEQFF
D: TRBD2
V: TRBV6-5
J: TRBJ2-1
size: .

DNA: TGTGCCATCAGTGAGTCACGGGTCTCCTACGAGCAGTACTTC
CDR3: CAISESRVSYEQYF
D: .
V: TRBV10-3
J: TRBJ2-7
size: .

DNA: TGTGCCAGCTCACCACGGGACAGGGGCAACGCTTTCTTT
CDR3: CASSPRDRGNAFF
D: TRBD1
V: TRBV18
J: TRBJ1-1
size: .

DNA: TGTGCCTGGAGGCCGGGACTCAGTAACGGGGAGCTGTTTTTT
CDR3: CAWRPGLSNGELFF
D: .
V: TRBV30
J: TRBJ2-2
size: .

DNA: TGTGCCAGCAGCCAATTAGGGACGGTTGACTCACCCCTCCACTTT
CDR3: CASSQLGTVDSPLHF
D: .
V: TRBV3-1/TRBV3-2
J: TRBJ1-6
size: .

DNA: TGTGCTAGCAGCTTAGGAGGGACTAGCGGGAGTGAGCAGTTCTTC
CDR3: CASSLGGTSGSEQFF
D: TRBD2
V: TRBV7-7
J: TRBJ2-1
size: .

DNA: TGTGCCAGCAGCTCGGGGCCGAACACTGAAGCTTTCTTT
CDR3: CASSSGPNTEAFF
D: .
V: TRBV14
J: TRBJ1-1
size: .

DNA: TGTGCCAGCAGCGGGTCCCCCGCCTACGAGCAGTACTTC
CDR3: CASSGSPAYEQYF
D: .
V: TRBV6-5
J: TRBJ2-7
size: .

DNA: TGTGCCAGCAGGGCTAGCGGCAATGAGCAGTTCTTC
CDR3: CASRASGNEQFF
D: TRBD2
V: TRBV27
J: TRBJ2-1
size: .

DNA: TGTGCCAGCAGCATGGGTGTTGCGGGAGGGAAGTATGAGCAGTTCTTC
CDR3: CASSMGVAGGKYEQFF
D: TRBD2
V: TRBV7-8
J: TRBJ2-1
size: .

DNA: TGTGCCAGCAGCTTCGGGGGAGTCGCAGATACGCAGTATTTT
CDR3: CASSFGGVADTQYF
D: .
V: TRBV21-1
J: TRBJ2-3
size: .

DNA: TGTGCCAGCAGCAAAGACAGGGACAATGAGCAGTTCTTC
CDR3: CASSKDRDNEQFF
D: TRBD1
V: TRBV14
J: TRBJ2-1
size: .

DNA: TGTGCCAGCAGCCCCCTGGATATTCCCTCTAATGAAAAACTGTTTTTT
CDR3: CASSPLDIPSNEKLFF
D: .
V: TRBV4-2
J: TRBJ1-4
size: .

DNA: TGTGCCAGTAGTATGGACAAAGCCTACGAGCAGTACTTC
CDR3: CASSMDKAYEQYF
D: .
V: TRBV19
J: TRBJ2-7
size: .

DNA: TGTGCCAGTACGCGGGACAATGGCTACACCTTC
CDR3: CASTRDNGYTF
D: .
V: TRBV19
J: TRBJ1-2
size: few

DNA: TGTGCCAGCAGCTCCACAGGGGGCGGCTATGGCTACACCTTC
CDR3: CASSSTGGGYGYTF
D: TRBD1
V: TRBV14
J: TRBJ1-2
size: .

DNA: TGTGCCAGCAGCTTAAACAGGGGGTCTGAAGCTTTCTTT
CDR3: CASSLNRGSEAFF
D: TRBD1
V: TRBV7-2
J: TRBJ1-1
size: .

DNA: TGTGCCAGTAGTATGATTGGCGGGATGGGTCAGCCCCAGCATTTT
CDR3: CASSMIGGMGQPQHF
D: .
V: TRBV19
J: TRBJ1-5
size: .

DNA: TGTGCCAGCAGCGCCGGGCCGCGAGAGACCCAGTACTTC
CDR3: CASSAGPRETQYF
D: .
V: TRBV5-4
J: TRBJ2-5
size: .

DNA: TGTGCCAGCAGCTTGGGACATCTTTCAGGCGGCTACACCTTC
CDR3: CASSLGHLSGGYTF
D: .
V: TRBV7-8
J: TRBJ1-2
size: .

DNA: TGCGCCAGCAGCCAAGGCCCGGGGGAGTACTATGGCTACACCTTC
CDR3: CASSQGPGEYYGYTF
D: .
V: TRBV4-3
J: TRBJ1-2
size: .

DNA: TGTGCCAGCAGCTTAAACAGGGACTCGGGCGGCTACACCTTC
CDR3: CASSLNRDSGGYTF
D: .
V: TRBV7-9
J: TRBJ1-2
size: .

DNA: TGTGCCAGCAGCGTAGCGGGAGGCCTTTACAATGAGCAGTTCTTC
CDR3: CASSVAGGLYNEQFF
D: TRBD2
V: TRBV9
J: TRBJ2-1
size: .

DNA: TGTGCCAGCAGTTTCGGACTGAATCAGCCCCAGCATTTT
CDR3: CASSFGLNQPQHF
D: .
V: TRBV12-3/TRBV12-4
J: TRBJ1-5
size: .

DNA: TGCGCCAGCAGCGTAGGGGGGATCTTGGACGAGCAGTACTTC
CDR3: CASSVGGILDEQYF
D: .
V: TRBV5-1
J: TRBJ2-7
size: .

DNA: TGTGCCAGCAGTTTATCGCCGCGGGGGACTGGAAACACCATATATTTT
CDR3: CASSLSPRGTGNTIYF
D: .
V: TRBV27
J: TRBJ1-3
size: .

DNA: TGTGCCACCAGCGGCATAGTAGGGTCCTACAATGAGCAGTTCTTC
CDR3: CATSGIVGSYNEQFF
D: .
V: TRBV15
J: TRBJ2-1
size: .

DNA: TGTGCCAGCAGCTTCGGGTTGGGGTTAATTAACTATGGCTACACCTTC
CDR3: CASSFGLGLINYGYTF
D: .
V: TRBV5-6
J: TRBJ1-2
size: .

DNA: TGTGCCAGTAGTATGCGACACTTTAGCAATCAGCCCCAGCATTTT
CDR3: CASSMRHFSNQPQHF
D: .
V: TRBV19
J: TRBJ1-5
size: .

DNA: TGCGCCAGCAGCTTGGAAAGCGGGGCCAACGTCCTGACTTTC
CDR3: CASSLESGANVLTF
D: .
V: TRBV5-1
J: TRBJ2-6
size: .

DNA: TGCAGCGCTTACACGGCCCGGGACAGTTACGAGCAGTACTTC
CDR3: CSAYTARDSYEQYF
D: TRBD1
V: TRBV29-1
J: TRBJ2-7
size: .

DNA: TGTGCCAGCAGCGGCCTCCGGCGCGGGAGGAGTGAGCAGTACTTC
CDR3: CASSGLRRGRSEQYF
D: TRBD2
V: TRBV9
J: TRBJ2-7
size: .

DNA: TGTGCCAGCAGCCCGAGGGACGGTGAAGCTTTCTTT
CDR3: CASSPRDGEAFF
D: .
V: TRBV11-3
J: TRBJ1-1
size: .

DNA: TGCAGCGTCGGGACAGGGATGGGCTATGGCTACACCTTC
CDR3: CSVGTGMGYGYTF
D: TRBD1
V: TRBV29-1
J: TRBJ1-2
size: .

DNA: TGTGCCAGCAGCCGGACCGGGACTAGCGGGCTTTTTAGTAGTTACAATGAGCAGTTCTTC
CDR3: CASSRTGTSGLFSSYNEQFF
D: TRBD2
V: TRBV4-2
J: TRBJ2-1
size: .

DNA: TGCGCCAGCAGCCAGGCCCCTGCCCCTGAAGCTTTCTTT
CDR3: CASSQAPAPEAFF
D: .
V: TRBV4-1
J: TRBJ1-1
size: .

DNA: TGCAGTGCTAGTGTTCCTAGCGGAACCTACGAGCAGTACTTC
CDR3: CSASVPSGTYEQYF
D: TRBD2
V: TRBV20-1
J: TRBJ2-7
size: once

DNA: TGTGCCAGCAGCCCCTACCCTCAGTACCCCTACGAGCAGTACTTC
CDR3: CASSPYPQYPYEQYF
D: .
V: TRBV3-1/TRBV3-2
J: TRBJ2-7
size: .

DNA: TGTGCCACCAGTGATTTGCTCCGGGGTGACACCGGGGAGCTGTTTTTT
CDR3: CATSDLLRGDTGELFF
D: .
V: TRBV24-1
J: TRBJ2-2
size: .

DNA: TGTGCCAGTACGCGGGAGACAATAGCTTTCTTT
CDR3: CASTRETIAFF
D: .
V: TRBV19
J: TRBJ1-1
size: .

DNA: TGTGCCAGCTTCTCAGGGGGAGGGGGCGCGTCCTATGGCTACACCTTC
CDR3: CASFSGGGGASYGYTF
D: TRBD1
V: TRBV9
J: TRBJ1-2
size: .

DNA: TGTGCCAGCAGCGCAACAGGGGATAAAGGGGAAAAACTGTTTTTT
CDR3: CASSATGDKGEKLFF
D: TRBD1
V: TRBV7-3
J: TRBJ1-4
size: .

DNA: TGTGCCAGCAGTTTAGCGGGACAGGGTTCCTACGAGCAGTACTTC
CDR3: CASSLAGQGSYEQYF
D: TRBD1
V: TRBV28
J: TRBJ2-7
size: .

DNA: TGTGCCAGCTCACCATCCAAAGGGACAACTGGGGCCAACGTCCTGACTTTC
CDR3: CASSPSKGTTGANVLTF
D: .
V: TRBV18
J: TRBJ2-6
size: .

DNA: TGCAGCGGCGACAGGGACCTTGGGAATGAGCAGTTCTTC
CDR3: CSGDRDLGNEQFF
D: TRBD1
V: TRBV29-1
J: TRBJ2-1
size: .

DNA: TGTGCCAGCAGCCAAGACCCGACTACTAATCAGCCCCAGCATTTT
CDR3: CASSQDPTTNQPQHF
D: .
V: TRBV3-1/TRBV3-2
J: TRBJ1-5
size: .

DNA: TGTGCCAGCTCACGGGACGCCACAACTAATGAAAAACTGTTTTTT
CDR3: CASSRDATTNEKLFF
D: .
V: TRBV18
J: TRBJ1-4
size: .

DNA: TGTGCCAGCAGCGAAAGGGTAACTGGAAACACCATATATTTT
CDR3: CASSERVTGNTIYF
D: .
V: TRBV5-6
J: TRBJ1-3
size: .

DNA: TGTGCCAGCAGTCAAAGTAGATCTACGCAGTATTTT
CDR3: CASSQSRSTQYF
D: .
V: TRBV12-3/TRBV12-4
J: TRBJ2-3
size: .

DNA: TGTGCCACCAGCGAGATCCTCCACGCCAACGGCTACACCTTC
CDR3: CATSEILHANGYTF
D: .
V: TRBV15
J: TRBJ1-2
size: .

DNA: TGTGCCAGTAGTTGGGCCCTGGGCAGACAAGAGACCCAGTACTTC
CDR3: CASSWALGRQETQYF
D: .
V: TRBV19
J: TRBJ2-5
size: .